This T cell receptor (beta chain) was sequenced in a study of T cells in Graves' hyperthyroidism and ophthalmopathy. CDR3 size: 14 residues. Trimming cost V 4 bases and J 0 bases, with 10 bases left between them. Germline V gene lookup returns CDR1 GTSNPN and CDR2 SVGIG (reference sequence). Whole-study findings and limits: Blood also contained most expanded thyroid clonotypes above 0.001.

RNA transcripts were the template for amplifying TCR beta CDR3 regions. RT-PCR in the first round (using the HTBI primer set) targeted the TCR CDR3. MiXCR, run by TCRdb on the multiplex PCR reads, gives a single entry per CDR3 protein. Among hundreds of thousands of distinct CDR3 sequences, approximately 16% were seen once, and the ten largest hold around 47%. This clonotype appeared many times. The antigen is not known. The source of this sequence is a middle-aged man with Graves' hyperthyroidism. This chain joins TRBV30 and TRBJ2-1; D might be TRBD1 or TRBD2, each matching 5 bases. Sequences were obtained from blood. CDR3 DNA sequence: TGTGCCTGGAATGCAGGGAGCTCCTACAATGAGCAGTTCTTC. Its translation is CAWNAGSSYNEQFF.